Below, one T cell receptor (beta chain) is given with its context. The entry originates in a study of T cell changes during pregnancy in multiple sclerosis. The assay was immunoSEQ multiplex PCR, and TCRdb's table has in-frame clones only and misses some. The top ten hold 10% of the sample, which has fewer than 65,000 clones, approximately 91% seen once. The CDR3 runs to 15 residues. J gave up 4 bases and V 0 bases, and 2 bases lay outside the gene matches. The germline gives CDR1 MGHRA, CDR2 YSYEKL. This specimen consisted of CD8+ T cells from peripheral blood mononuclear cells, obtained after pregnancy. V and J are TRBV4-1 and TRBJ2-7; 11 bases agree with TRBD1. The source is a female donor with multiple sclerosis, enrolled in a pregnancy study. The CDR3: CASSQEGTGGYEQYF. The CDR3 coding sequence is TGCGCCAGCAGCCAAGAAGGGACAGGGGGGTACGAGCAGTACTTC.